The 5 T cell receptor beta chains in this list originate from one sample, sequenced in a study of Ad26.COV2.S vaccination and SARS-CoV-2 variants. This sample's treatment: some 19 received Ad26.COV2.S at low or high dose, single or two shots; roughly five received placebo; per-sample allocation not given. Material that was analyzed had been drawn on day 63 after the first vaccine or placebo injection. The repertoire was sequenced with immunoSEQ multiplex PCR; TCRdb's copy has only in-frame clones and lacks some. Of approximately 350,000 clones in the sample, around nine tenths were seen once. The sequencing here drew on peripheral blood, taken in a trial of Ad26.COV2.S vaccine versus placebo. The receptor set was obtained from a person between 18 and 65 years old who received the Ad26.COV2.S COVID-19 vaccine or a placebo.

V usage is TRBV30 and J usage is TRBJ1-2, with D hard to call. CDR3 length: 15 amino acids. CDR1 GTSNPN and CDR2 SVGIG come from the germline V gene (reference sequence). Trimming stripped 0 bases from V and 2 bases from J, with 13 bases between. For the CDR3, the DNA is TGTGCCTGGAGTGTATTGGTCACTGGGAACTATGGCTACACCTTC. Protein: CAWSVLVTGNYGYTF.

V gene TRBV12-2 combines with J gene TRBJ1-6. TRBV12-2 is shown as a pseudogene. CDR3 length: 14 residues. Here the CDR3 reads CASRQGSYNSPLHF. CDR3 nucleotide sequence: TGTGCAAGTCGCCAAGGCTCCTATAATTCACCCCTCCACTTT.

CDR3 sequence reads: CATSGGRAIGTDTQYF. For the CDR3, the DNA is TGTGCCACCAGTGGGGGGAGGGCCATTGGGACAGATACGCAGTATTTT. The chain uses TRBV24-1 and TRBJ2-3, with 7 nucleotides matching TRBD2. Losses at the gene ends were 5 bases for V and 3 bases for J; bases not matched to a gene: 10. Germline V gene data show CDR1 as KGHDR and CDR2 as SFDVKD. This CDR3 contains 16 residues.

J is TRBJ1-1 and V is TRBV29-1; the D is unclear. The germline V gene has CDR1 SQVTM and CDR2 ANQGSEA. The CDR3 loop spans 12 amino acids. Trimming pared 4 bases from V and 11 bases from J, leaving 17 bases between. The CDR3 region is CSVGAGLLQAFF. Written as DNA, the CDR3 is TGCAGCGTTGGAGCGGGGTTGCTTCAGGCTTTCTTT.

This clone is a singleton in its sample. The V and J genes are TRBV12-5 and TRBJ2-7; TRBD1 matches 9 bases. J lost 2 bases, V lost 6 bases, and 5 bases had no gene match. Germline V gives CDR1 LGHNT, CDR2 FRNRAP. The CDR3 covers 14 residues. The CDR3 sequence: CASGGRDRAYEQYF. The DNA of the CDR3 is TGTGCTAGTGGCGGCCGGGACAGGGCCTACGAGCAGTACTTC.